This passage covers 27 T cell receptor beta chains from one sample sequenced in a study of technical replicates of blood from a few donors. Data came from immunoSEQ multiplex PCR; TCRdb stores just in-frame clones and leaves some out. Among under 65,000 clones, roughly 95% were seen once, and the ten largest hold under 0.45%. Sequencing was done on a sample of T cells isolated from PBMCs. The source of these receptors is a human donor in good health.

The chain links TRBV2 to TRBJ2-3; TRBD2 aligns across 9 bases. This CDR3 is built from 17 residues. The V gene's germline CDR1 is SNHLY and CDR2 FYNNEI. V lost 4 bases and J lost 4; bases outside the gene matches: 12. The CDR3 reads CASSAPNSGRGADTQYF. In DNA, the CDR3 is TGTGCCAGCAGTGCTCCGAATAGCGGGAGAGGCGCAGATACGCAGTATTTT.

This chain connects TRBV6-4 to TRBJ1-2, with a possible D match to TRBD1 (6 bases). CDR1 is MRHNA and CDR2 is SNTAGT in the germline V gene. The CDR3 runs to 14 residues. The germline V and J ends were trimmed by 3 bases and 2 bases, with 10 bases remaining between them. CDR3 loop: CASSEQGSNYGYTF. The CDR3 DNA reads as TGTGCCAGCAGTGAGCAGGGGTCAAACTATGGCTACACCTTC.

The table lists this clone with a count of one. This chain connects TRBV9 to TRBJ2-1; a weak D match, TRBD1 (6 bases). This CDR3 region has 16 residues. The V end was cut by 0 bases, the J end by 2 bases, with 12 bases between. The germline V gene has CDR1 SGDLS and CDR2 YYNGEE. CDR3: CASSVARQGTYNEQFF. The CDR3 DNA reads TGTGCCAGCAGCGTAGCCCGGCAGGGGACCTACAATGAGCAGTTCTTC.

The chain joins TRBV4-1 to TRBJ1-1; a weak D match, TRBD1 (5 bases). The germline V gene has CDR1 MGHRA and CDR2 YSYEKL. V lost 3 bases and J 0 bases, leaving 11 bases between the germline ends. The CDR3 is 15 amino acids. The CDR3 DNA sequence: TGCGCCAGCAGCCAGGGTGGGGCCTTGAACACTGAAGCTTTCTTT. It is translated as CASSQGGALNTEAFF.

Here the CDR3 reads CASSWGQNTGELFF. The CDR3 DNA reads TGCGCCAGCAGCTGGGGACAGAACACCGGGGAGCTGTTTTTT. This chain uses TRBV5-1 with TRBJ2-2; a possible D gene is TRBD1 (6 bases). The V and J ends lost 3 bases and 1 base respectively, with 7 bases between them. There are 14 residues in the CDR3. CDR1 and CDR2 from the germline V gene are SGHRS and YFSETQ.

The genes are TRBV7-9 and TRBJ2-7, with 9 positions matching TRBD2. V shed 5 bases and J 1 base; nucleotides not matched to a gene: 6. This CDR3 contains 15 residues. Germline CDR1 reads SEHNR; CDR2 reads FQNEAQ (reference sequence). The CDR3 sequence: CASSPRLAASYEQYF. CDR3 in DNA: TGTGCCAGCAGCCCGCGACTAGCGGCATCCTACGAGCAGTACTTC.

The J gene is TRBJ2-2, the V gene TRBV5-1, with D possibly being TRBD2 (5 bases). The length of the CDR3 is 15 residues. Trimming stripped 4 bases from V and 2 bases from J, with 12 bases between. The germline CDR1 and CDR2 sequences are SGHRS and YFSETQ. The CDR3 sequence is CASSPGVGNTGELFF. The CDR3 region has the DNA TGCGCCAGCAGCCCCGGGGTGGGAAACACCGGGGAGCTGTTTTTT. The variable domain in full, completed from reference TRBV5-1 and TRBJ2-2, reads KAGVTQTPRYLIKTRGQQVTLSCSPISGHRSVSWYQQTPGQGLQFLFEYFSETQRNKGNFPGRFSGRQFSNSRSEMNVSTLELGDSALYLCASSPGVGNTGELFFGEGSRLTVL.

The genes are TRBV14 and TRBJ2-7; the match to TRBD1 covers 9 bases. The CDR3 runs to 14 residues. From germline, CDR1 is SGHDN and CDR2 FVKESK. The J segment lost 3 bases and the V segment lost 4 bases, leaving 4 bases of the junction unmatched. The CDR3 here is CASSLGTGYYEQYF. The DNA for the CDR3 is TGTGCCAGCAGCCTGGGGACAGGGTACTACGAGCAGTACTTC.

The chain joins TRBV5-5 to TRBJ1-1; no definite D call. CDR1 and CDR2 (germline): SGHKS, YYEKEE (reference sequence). The CDR3 consists of 15 residues. Trimming pared 0 bases from V and 2 bases from J, leaving 11 bases between. As DNA, the CDR3 is TGTGCCAGCAGCTTGGCCGGAGGCAGAAACACTGAAGCTTTCTTT. Translating gives CASSLAGGRNTEAFF.

The J gene is TRBJ1-2, the V gene TRBV19; the match to TRBD1 covers 9 bases. Looked up from germline, CDR1 is LNHDA and CDR2 is SQIVND (reference sequence). With V trimmed by 9 bases and J by 4 bases, 3 bases remained unmatched. The CDR3 has 12 residues. The CDR3 region is CASTGGGYGYTF. The CDR3 nucleotides are TGTGCCAGCACAGGGGGCGGCTATGGCTACACCTTC. The variable domain in full, completed from reference TRBV19 and TRBJ1-2, reads DGGITQSPKYLFRKEGQNVTLSCEQNLNHDAMYWYRQDPGQGLRLIYYSQIVNDFQKGDIAEGYSVSREKKESFPLTVTSAQKNPTAFYLCASTGGGYGYTFGSGTRLTVV.

V is TRBV5-4 and J is TRBJ2-2; 7 bases line up with TRBD1. J gave up 0 bases and V 3 bases, and 2 bases lay outside the gene matches. Germline V gene sequence: CDR1 SGHNT, CDR2 YYREEE (reference sequence). The CDR3 spans 15 residues. CDR3 nucleotide sequence: TGTGCCAGCAGCTGGGGGACAGCGAACACCGGGGAGCTGTTTTTT. Its protein product is CASSWGTANTGELFF.

The chain couples TRBV2 to TRBJ2-7; 7 positions agree with TRBD2. Trimming at V came to 3 bases and at J to 4 bases, leaving 6 bases not matched to a gene. The CDR3 is 14 amino acids. CDR1 is SNHLY, CDR2 FYNNEI, per germline. DNA of the CDR3: TGTGCCAGCAGTGACTCAGGACTAGGGTACGAGCAGTACTTC. Encoded protein: CASSDSGLGYEQYF.

V is TRBV28 and J is TRBJ2-1; 9 bases are shared with TRBD2. CDR1 and CDR2 (germline): MDHEN, SYDVKM. Trimming took 2 bases from V and 10 from J; bases not matched to a gene: 12. There are 16 residues in the CDR3. The CDR3 sequence: CASSLPLAGEKGEQFF. CDR3 DNA: TGTGCCAGCAGTTTACCATTAGCGGGAGAAAAAGGCGAGCAGTTCTTC.

The chain is built from TRBV6-1 and TRBJ1-1, with D uncertain. Germline CDR1 is MNHNS and CDR2 is SASEGT. This CDR3 contains 11 residues. V lost 7 bases and J lost 4, with 7 bases in between. CDR3 sequence: CASIWLTEAFF. The CDR3 DNA sequence: TGTGCCAGCATCTGGCTCACTGAAGCTTTCTTT.

The chain employs TRBV30 and TRBJ2-3, with a possible D match to TRBD2 (6 bases). Germline V gene data show CDR1 as GTSNPN and CDR2 as SVGIG (reference sequence). The CDR3 has 12 residues. V was cut by 4 bases and J by 3 bases, with 8 bases left in between. CDR3 residues: CAWTSETDTQYF. The CDR3 DNA reads as TGTGCCTGGACTAGCGAAACAGATACGCAGTATTTT.

The chain recombines TRBV25-1 with TRBJ2-2; 8 positions match TRBD1. Germline CDR1 reads MGHDK; CDR2 reads SYGVNS. The CDR3 covers 16 residues. The V gene end was trimmed by 2 bases and the J gene end by 4 bases; junction bases not matched to a gene: 6. The CDR3 DNA is TGTGCCAGCAGTGAAACTCTACAGGGGGGCACCGGGGAGCTGTTTTTT. Translated, it gives CASSETLQGGTGELFF.

This clone occurred a few times. The CDR3 DNA reads TGTGCCAGCACCCCAGGACAGGCCGGGGAGCTGTTTTTT. Protein product: CASTPGQAGELFF. This chain uses TRBV7-9 with TRBJ2-2, with 7 bases identical to TRBD1. Germline CDR1 reads SEHNR; CDR2 reads FQNEAQ (reference sequence). V was clipped by 7 bases and J by 6 bases; unmatched bases: 5. This CDR3 is 13 amino acids long.

This sequence joins TRBV10-1 and TRBJ2-7; weak D call: TRBD2 (5 bases). V gave up 2 bases and J gave up 3 bases, with 8 bases separating them. Germline assignment: CDR1 WNHNN and CDR2 SYGVQD (reference sequence). The CDR3 is 13 residues long. The CDR3 bases are TGCGCCAGCAGTGAGGCCCGGGGCTACGAGCAGTACTTC. Translation: CASSEARGYEQYF.

The chain employs TRBV6-5 and TRBJ2-7, with 8 bases that match TRBD1. Germline CDR1 MNHEY, CDR2 SVGAGI. Unmatched junction bases numbered 5, after V lost 0 bases and J lost 1 base. This CDR3 is built from 16 residues. The CDR3 nucleotides read TGTGCCAGCAGTTACTCTCAGGGACAGGTATCCTACGAGCAGTACTTC. This encodes CASSYSQGQVSYEQYF.

The rearrangement uses TRBV4-3 and TRBJ1-5, with 7 bases matching TRBD1. The ends lost 1 base at V and 7 bases at J; junction bases unmatched: 7. CDR3 size: 15 residues. CDR1 and CDR2 (germline): LGHNA, YSLEER. The CDR3 is CASSQGTGVTQPQHF. The DNA for the CDR3 is TGCGCCAGCAGCCAAGGTACAGGGGTTACCCAGCCCCAGCATTTT.

The V call is TRBV11-2, the J call TRBJ2-1, with 7 bases lining up with TRBD2. V was clipped by 1 base and J by 3 bases; unmatched bases: 0. The germline CDR1 and CDR2 sequences are SGHAT and FQNNGV. The CDR3 runs 14 residues. CDR3 sequence reads: CASSLASGYNEQFF. The CDR3 region has the DNA TGTGCCAGCAGCTTAGCTAGCGGCTACAATGAGCAGTTCTTC. The full variable domain, with the rest looked up from reference TRBV11-2 and TRBJ2-1, is EAGVAQSPRYKIIEKRQSVAFWCNPISGHATLYWYQQILGQGPKLLIQFQNNGVVDDSQLPKDRFSAERLKGVDSTLKIQPAKLEDSAVYLCASSLASGYNEQFFGPGTRLTVL.

This clone has only one observation. CDR3 sequence: CSAAGTGPFSSYNEQFF. The CDR3 DNA is TGCAGCGCAGCCGGGACAGGGCCCTTTAGCTCCTACAATGAGCAGTTCTTC. V is TRBV29-1 and J is TRBJ2-1; 9 bases fit TRBD1. The length of the CDR3 is 17 residues. V shed 7 bases and J 0 bases; nucleotides not matched to a gene: 13. The germline V gene has CDR1 SQVTM and CDR2 ANQGSEA.

This rearrangement joins TRBV25-1 to TRBJ2-7; 9 positions match TRBD2. Unmatched junction bases numbered 3, after V lost 4 bases and J lost 2 bases. The germline V gene encodes CDR1 MGHDK and CDR2 SYGVNS. This CDR3 is 14 amino acids long. This CDR3 reads CASSASGVPYEQYF. The CDR3 DNA sequence: TGTGCCAGCAGTGCTAGCGGGGTCCCCTACGAGCAGTACTTC.

The rearrangement joins TRBV6-6 to TRBJ2-3; D might be TRBD1 (6 bases). Trimming shortened V by 7 bases and J by 5 bases, and 19 bases separated the two germline ends. Germline CDR1 reads MNHNY; CDR2 reads SVGAGI (reference sequence). This CDR3 region has 15 residues. The CDR3 loop is CASTRLQGARDTQYF. DNA of the CDR3: TGTGCCAGCACCCGCCTACAGGGTGCACGAGATACGCAGTATTTT.

The chain has TRBV7-2 and TRBJ2-7, with 10 bases that match TRBD1. The V gene end was trimmed by 5 bases and the J gene end by 3 bases; junction bases not matched to a gene: 7. From germline, CDR1 is SGHTA and CDR2 FQGNSA. The CDR3 extends over 15 amino acids. The CDR3 nucleotides are TGTGCCAGCAGCAGGGACAGGGGAGTTATCTACGAGCAGTACTTC. This translates into CASSRDRGVIYEQYF.

This clone was found a few times. V and J are TRBV4-2 and TRBJ2-2; no reliable D call. Germline CDR1 LGHNA, CDR2 YNFKEQ. CDR3 length: 13 amino acids. V lost 0 bases to trimming and J lost 7 bases, with 6 bases between them. The CDR3 spells CASSQEVGGELFF. DNA for the CDR3: TGTGCCAGCAGCCAAGAAGTCGGCGGGGAGCTGTTTTTT.

V usage is TRBV6-1 and J usage is TRBJ2-7, with 9 bases lining up with TRBD2. V trimming: 2 bases; J trimming: 4 bases; junction bases outside the gene matches: 6. CDR3 size: 15 residues. Germline assignment: CDR1 MNHNS and CDR2 SASEGT. CDR3 sequence reads: CASSEQSSGTYEQYF. CDR3 bases: TGTGCCAGCAGTGAACAGTCTAGCGGGACTTACGAGCAGTACTTC.